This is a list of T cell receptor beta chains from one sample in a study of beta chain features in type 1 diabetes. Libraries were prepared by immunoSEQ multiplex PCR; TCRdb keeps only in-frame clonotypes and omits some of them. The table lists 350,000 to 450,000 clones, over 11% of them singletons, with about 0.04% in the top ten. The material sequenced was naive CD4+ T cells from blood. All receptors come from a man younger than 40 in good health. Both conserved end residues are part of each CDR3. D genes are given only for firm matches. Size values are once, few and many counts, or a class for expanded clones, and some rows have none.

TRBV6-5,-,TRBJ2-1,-,CASSAGQSFGDEQFF,TGTGCCAGCAGCGCCGGACAGTCCTTTGGGGATGAGCAGTTCTTC
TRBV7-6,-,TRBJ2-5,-,CASSSPPGLLQETQYF,TGTGCCAGCAGCTCCCCGCCCGGTCTCCTCCAAGAGACCCAGTACTTC
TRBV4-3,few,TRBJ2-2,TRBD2,CASKGLAGTNTGELFF,TGCGCCAGCAAGGGACTAGCGGGGACGAACACCGGGGAGCTGTTTTTT
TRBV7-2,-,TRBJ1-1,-,CASSLRTVQNTEAFF,TGTGCCAGCAGCTTAAGGACGGTCCAGAACACTGAAGCTTTCTTT
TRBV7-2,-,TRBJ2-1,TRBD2,CASSLASGRVDEQFF,TGTGCCAGCAGCTTAGCTAGCGGGAGGGTGGATGAGCAGTTCTTC
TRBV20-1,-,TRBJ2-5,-,CSASVQETQYF,TGCAGTGCTAGCGTCCAGGAGACCCAGTACTTC
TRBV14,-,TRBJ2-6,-,CASSQRPSSGANVLTF,TGTGCCAGCAGCCAACGACCGAGCTCTGGGGCCAACGTCCTGACTTTC
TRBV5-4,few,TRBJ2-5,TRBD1,CASSPSRDRVPPTRETQYF,TGTGCCAGCAGCCCCTCCCGGGACAGGGTACCTCCAACGAGGGAGACCCAGTACTTC
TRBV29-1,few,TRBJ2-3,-,CSVESGSDTQYF,TGCAGCGTTGAATCAGGGTCGGATACGCAGTATTTT
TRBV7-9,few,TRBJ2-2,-,CASSPIGQRLNTGELFF,TGTGCCAGCAGCCCAATTGGACAGCGATTAAACACCGGGGAGCTGTTTTTT
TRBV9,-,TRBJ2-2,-,CASSTLSLGANTGELFF,TGTGCCAGCAGCACACTATCCCTGGGGGCGAACACCGGGGAGCTGTTTTTT
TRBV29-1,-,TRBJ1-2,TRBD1,CSAGQGTNYGYTF,TGCAGCGCAGGACAGGGGACTAACTATGGCTACACCTTC
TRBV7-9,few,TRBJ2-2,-,CASSSRGGVNTGELFF,TGTGCCAGCAGCTCACGCGGTGGGGTGAACACCGGGGAGCTGTTTTTT
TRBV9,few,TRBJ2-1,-,CASSIYRDGNEQFF,TGTGCCAGCAGCATATACCGGGACGGGAATGAGCAGTTCTTC
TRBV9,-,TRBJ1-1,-,CASSVVSGAPTEAFF,TGTGCCAGCAGCGTAGTGTCGGGGGCACCCACTGAAGCTTTCTTT
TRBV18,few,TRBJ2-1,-,CASSPLTDWERFF,TGTGCCAGCTCACCTCTTACGGACTGGGAGCGGTTCTTC
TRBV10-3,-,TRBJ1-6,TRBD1,CAISESTGLRSPLHF,TGTGCCATCAGTGAGTCGACAGGGTTGCGTTCACCCCTCCACTTT
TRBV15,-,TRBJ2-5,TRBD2,CATSRDPGLEETQYF,TGTGCCACCAGCAGAGATCCCGGACTAGAAGAGACCCAGTACTTC
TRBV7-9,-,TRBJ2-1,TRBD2,CASSAASGRHVNEQFF,TGTGCCAGCAGCGCTGCTAGCGGGAGGCATGTCAATGAGCAGTTCTTC
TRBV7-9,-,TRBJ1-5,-,CASSLGRSNQPQHF,TGTGCCAGCAGCTTAGGGCGGAGTAATCAGCCCCAGCATTTT
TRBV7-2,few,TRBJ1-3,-,CASRETGSGNTIYF,TGTGCCAGCAGGGAAACAGGGTCTGGAAACACCATATATTTT
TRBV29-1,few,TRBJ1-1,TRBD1,CSAAGQLNTEAFF,TGCAGCGCTGCGGGACAGCTTAACACTGAAGCTTTCTTT
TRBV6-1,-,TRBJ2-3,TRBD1,CASSATGGRNTDTQYF,TGTGCCAGCAGTGCCACAGGGGGACGAAACACAGATACGCAGTATTTT
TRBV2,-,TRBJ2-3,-,CASKFDKETTDTQYF,TGTGCCAGCAAATTCGACAAGGAGACCACAGATACGCAGTATTTT
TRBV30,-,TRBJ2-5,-,CARGAGETQYF,TGTGCCCGGGGGGCGGGGGAGACCCAGTACTTC
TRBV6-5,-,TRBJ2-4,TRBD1,CASSNGLRGHIQYF,TGTGCCAGCAGTAACGGGCTCAGGGGGCACATTCAGTACTTC
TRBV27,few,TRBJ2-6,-,CASSLYSGANVLTF,TGTGCCAGCAGTCTGTACTCTGGGGCCAACGTCCTGACTTTC
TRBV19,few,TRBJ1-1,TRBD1,CASSYQGARTEAFF,TGTGCCAGTAGTTATCAGGGGGCAAGGACTGAAGCTTTCTTT
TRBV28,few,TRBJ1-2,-,CASTLDALSYGYTF,TGTGCCAGCACCCTCGACGCATTAAGTTATGGCTACACCTTC
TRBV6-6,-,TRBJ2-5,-,CASSYRAGAKETQYF,TGTGCCAGCAGTTACCGCGCGGGGGCAAAAGAGACCCAGTACTTC
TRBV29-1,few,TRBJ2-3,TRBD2,CSVTSGGARTDTQYF,TGCAGCGTAACTAGCGGGGGAGCACGCACAGATACGCAGTATTTT
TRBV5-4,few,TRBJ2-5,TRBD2,CASRTIAGGHQETQYF,TGTGCCAGCAGAACAATAGCGGGGGGCCACCAAGAGACCCAGTACTTC
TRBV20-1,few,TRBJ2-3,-,CSARTDTQYF,TGCAGTGCTCGTACAGATACGCAGTATTTT
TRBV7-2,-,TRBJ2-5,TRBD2,CASSSGGTQYF,TGTGCCAGCAGCTCGGGGGGGACCCAGTACTTC
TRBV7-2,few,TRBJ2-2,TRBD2,CASSLILSSLAGNTGELFF,TGTGCCAGCAGCTTAATTCTCTCTAGCCTAGCGGGAAATACCGGGGAGCTGTTTTTT
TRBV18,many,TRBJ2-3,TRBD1,CASSPPGQGPDTQYF,TGTGCCAGCTCACCACCGGGACAGGGACCAGATACGCAGTATTTT
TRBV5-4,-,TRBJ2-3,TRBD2,CASSLYPGLAVTDTQYF,TGTGCCAGCAGCTTGTATCCGGGACTAGCGGTCACAGATACGCAGTATTTT
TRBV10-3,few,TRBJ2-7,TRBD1,CAIIDRDSYEQYF,TGTGCCATCATTGACAGGGACTCCTACGAGCAGTACTTC
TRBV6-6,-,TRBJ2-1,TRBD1,CASRDREGNEQFF,TGTGCCAGCCGGGACAGGGAGGGGAATGAGCAGTTCTTC
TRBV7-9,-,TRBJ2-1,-,CASSRLYEQFF,TGTGCCAGCAGCCGTTTATACGAGCAGTTCTTC
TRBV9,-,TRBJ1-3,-,CASSVDGDGNTIYF,TGTGCCAGCAGCGTCGACGGGGATGGAAACACCATATATTTT
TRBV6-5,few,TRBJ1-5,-,CASSYGGRSQPQHF,TGTGCCAGCAGTTACGGCGGGCGAAGTCAGCCCCAGCATTTT
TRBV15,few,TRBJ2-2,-,CATSRGTDSTGELFF,TGTGCCACCAGCAGAGGGACAGACTCCACCGGGGAGCTGTTTTTT
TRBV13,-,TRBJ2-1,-,CASSLGGGPYNEQFF,TGTGCCAGCAGCTTAGGGGGAGGCCCCTACAATGAGCAGTTCTTC
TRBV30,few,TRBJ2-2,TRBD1,CAWSVGTANTGELFF,TGTGCCTGGAGTGTAGGGACAGCAAACACCGGGGAGCTGTTTTTT
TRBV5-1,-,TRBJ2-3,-,CASSLVGDTQYF,TGCGCCAGCAGCTTGGTAGGGGATACGCAGTATTTT
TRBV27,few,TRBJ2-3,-,CASSPADSRTDTQYF,TGTGCCAGCAGTCCGGCGGACAGTCGCACAGATACGCAGTATTTT
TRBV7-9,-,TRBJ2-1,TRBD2,CASSPLSSGRDNEQFF,TGTGCCAGCAGCCCCCTCTCTAGCGGGCGAGACAATGAGCAGTTCTTC
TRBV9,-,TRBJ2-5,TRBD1,CASSVSNRGDETQYF,TGTGCCAGCAGCGTATCTAACAGGGGGGATGAGACCCAGTACTTC
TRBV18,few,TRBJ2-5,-,CASSPLTGSQETQYF,TGTGCCAGCTCACCACTTACGGGATCCCAAGAGACCCAGTACTTC
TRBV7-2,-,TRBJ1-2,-,CASSLDPDNYGYTF,TGTGCCAGCAGCTTAGATCCAGATAACTATGGCTACACCTTC
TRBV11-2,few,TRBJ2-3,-,CASSLDPRGADTQYF,TGTGCCAGCAGCTTAGACCCCCGAGGGGCAGATACGCAGTATTTT
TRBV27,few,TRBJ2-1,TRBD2,CASSFWRREARNEQFF,TGTGCCAGCAGTTTCTGGAGGCGGGAGGCTCGCAATGAGCAGTTCTTC